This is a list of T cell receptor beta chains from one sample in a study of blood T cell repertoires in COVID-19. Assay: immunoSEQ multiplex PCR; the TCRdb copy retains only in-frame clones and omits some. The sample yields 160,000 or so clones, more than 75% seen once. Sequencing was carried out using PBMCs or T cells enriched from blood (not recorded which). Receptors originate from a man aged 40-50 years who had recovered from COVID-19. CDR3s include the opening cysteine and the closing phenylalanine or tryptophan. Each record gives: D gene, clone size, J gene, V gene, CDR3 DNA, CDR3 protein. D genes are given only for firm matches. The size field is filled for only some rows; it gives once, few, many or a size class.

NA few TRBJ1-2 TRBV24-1 TGTGCCACCAGTGATTCAGGGAATGAAGGCTACACCTTC CATSDSGNEGYTF
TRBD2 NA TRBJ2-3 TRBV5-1 TGCGCCAGCAGCGTAGAACTAGCGGGGGGGCAAGGAACGCAGTATTTT CASSVELAGGQGTQYF
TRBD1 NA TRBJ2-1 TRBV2 TGTGCCATCCCCCGTGGGGACAGATCCTACAATGAGCAGTTCTTC CAIPRGDRSYNEQFF
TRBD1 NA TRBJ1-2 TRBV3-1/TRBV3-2 TGTGCCAGCAGCCTGCAGGGGGACTCCTATGGCTACACCTTC CASSLQGDSYGYTF
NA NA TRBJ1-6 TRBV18 TGTGCCAGCTCACCAGACAGCACCTATAATTCACCCCTCCACTTT CASSPDSTYNSPLHF
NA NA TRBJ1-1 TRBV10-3 TGTGCCATCAGGCGCGGGGCCCCCTCGAACACTGAAGCTTTCTTT CAIRRGAPSNTEAFF
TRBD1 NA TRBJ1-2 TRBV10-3 TGTGCCATCAGGGGGGGACAGGGCGGTGGCTACACCTTC CAIRGGQGGGYTF
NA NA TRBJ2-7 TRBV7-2 TGTGCCAGCAGCTTAGACAGGATCCGCTACGAGCAGTACTTC CASSLDRIRYEQYF
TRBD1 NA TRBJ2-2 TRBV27 TGTGCCAGCAGTAGGACAGGGGGCACCGGGGAGCTGTTTTTT CASSRTGGTGELFF
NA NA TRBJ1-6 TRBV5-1 TGCGCCAGCAGGGAAGGGAGTTCACCCCTCCACTTT CASREGSSPLHF
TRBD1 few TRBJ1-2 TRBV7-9 TGTGCCAGCAGCATGAAGGGACAGGGCCCCCCAGACTATGGCTACACCTTC CASSMKGQGPPDYGYTF
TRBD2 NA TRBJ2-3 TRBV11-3 TGTGCCAGCAGTTCGGACCGTGGTGGGCCAGCGGGGGCCCCAGATACGCAGTATTTT CASSSDRGGPAGAPDTQYF
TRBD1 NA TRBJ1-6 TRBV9 TGTGCCAGCAGTCGCCAACAGGGGAATTCACCCCTCCACTTT CASSRQQGNSPLHF
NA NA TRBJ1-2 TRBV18 TGTGCCAGCTCCCAGGCGTACAGGGATCCCTACGGCTACACCTTC CASSQAYRDPYGYTF
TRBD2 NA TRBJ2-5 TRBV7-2 TGTGCCAGCAGCTTATTCCTAGCGGGGGCTGGAGAGACCCAGTACTTC CASSLFLAGAGETQYF
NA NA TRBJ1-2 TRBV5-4 TGTGCCAGCAGCCCCAGGGAGGGGAGCTATGGCTACACCTTC CASSPREGSYGYTF
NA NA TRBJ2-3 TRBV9 TGTGCCAGCAGCACCAGGGCTCTCGCCGGCTCGCAGTATTTT CASSTRALAGSQYF
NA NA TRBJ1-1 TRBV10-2 TGCGCCAGCGGCATGGTGAACACTGAAGCTTTCTTT CASGMVNTEAFF
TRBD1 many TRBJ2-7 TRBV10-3 TGTGCCATCAAAACGGGACAGGGATCTTACGAGCAGTACTTC CAIKTGQGSYEQYF
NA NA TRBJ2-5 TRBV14 TGTGCCAGCAGCCAATTGGGACAAAAGAAGGAGACCCAGTACTTC CASSQLGQKKETQYF
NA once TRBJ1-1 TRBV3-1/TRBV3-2 TGTGCCAGCAGCCCGACAGGCAACACTGAAGCTTTCTTT CASSPTGNTEAFF
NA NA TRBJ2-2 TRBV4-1 TGCGCCAGCAGCCAAGGTGCGCAGCGGCGGAACACCGGGGAGCTGTTTTTT CASSQGAQRRNTGELFF
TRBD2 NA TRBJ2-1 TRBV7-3 TGTGCCAGCACCCTCCTAGCGGGGGGTAGCTCCTACAATGAGCAGTTCTTC CASTLLAGGSSYNEQFF
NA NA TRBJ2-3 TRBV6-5 TGTGCCAGCAGCCACGTCAGAGATACGCAGTATTTT CASSHVRDTQYF
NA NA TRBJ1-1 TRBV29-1 TGCAGCGCATATACCGGGACAACGCAAGAAGCTTTCTTT CSAYTGTTQEAFF
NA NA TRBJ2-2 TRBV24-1 TGTGCCACCAGTGTTACAGGGCCAGCCGGGGAGCTGTTTTTT CATSVTGPAGELFF
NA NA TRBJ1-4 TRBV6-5 TGTGCCAGCAGTTACCTAGGGAGGATAGGTGAAAAACTGTTTTTT CASSYLGRIGEKLFF
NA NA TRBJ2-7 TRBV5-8 TGTGCCAGCAGCTTAAGGGCAGGGGCCTACGAGCAGTACTTC CASSLRAGAYEQYF
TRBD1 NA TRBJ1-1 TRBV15 TGTGCCACCAGCTGGGGACAGGGGGCGTACACTGAAGCTTTCTTT CATSWGQGAYTEAFF
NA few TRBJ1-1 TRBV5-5 TGTGCCAGCAGCCTCCCCCCGAACACTGAAGCTTTCTTT CASSLPPNTEAFF
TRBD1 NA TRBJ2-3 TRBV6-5 TGTGCCAGCAGTTACTCGATGCAGGGGGCAACAGATACGCAGTATTTT CASSYSMQGATDTQYF
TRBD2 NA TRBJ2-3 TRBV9 TGTGCCAGCAGCGTGGGACTAAAACCTGGAGATACGCAGTATTTT CASSVGLKPGDTQYF
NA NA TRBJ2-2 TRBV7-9 TGTGCCAGCAGCCAAAGGGGCAGGGAGAACACCGGGGAGCTGTTTTTT CASSQRGRENTGELFF
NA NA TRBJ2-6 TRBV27 TGTGCCAGCAGTTCGACATTACCCAGGGTATCCGGGGCCAACGTCCTGACTTTC CASSSTLPRVSGANVLTF
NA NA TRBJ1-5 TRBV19 TGTGCCAGTAGTATAGTCGCCCTCGGACGGACTTTGCGCAATCAGCCCCAGCATTTT CASSIVALGRTLRNQPQHF
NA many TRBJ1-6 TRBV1 TGCACCAGCAGCAGCCCGGCCCCCGACATTAATTCACCCCTCCACTTT CTSSSPAPDINSPLHF
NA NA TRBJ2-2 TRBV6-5 TGTGCCAGCAGTTCACAGGGTCGCACCGGGGAGCTGTTTTTT CASSSQGRTGELFF
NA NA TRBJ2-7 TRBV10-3 TGTGCCATCAGTGAGTTGCCCGGGTCCGAGCAGTACTTC CAISELPGSEQYF
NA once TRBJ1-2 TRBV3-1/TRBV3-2 TGTGCCAGCAGCCAAGACGTTTCTCCGCGGGGCTACACCTTC CASSQDVSPRGYTF
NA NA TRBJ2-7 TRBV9 TGTGCCAGCAGCGTAGATGAGGGTATCTACGAGCAGTACTTC CASSVDEGIYEQYF
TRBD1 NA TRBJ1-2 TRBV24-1 TGTGCCACCAGTGATTCGCGTAAATGGACAGGATATGGCTACACCTTC CATSDSRKWTGYGYTF
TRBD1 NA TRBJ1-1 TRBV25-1 TGTGCCAGCAGCACAGGGGGCAACACTGAAGCTTTCTTT CASSTGGNTEAFF
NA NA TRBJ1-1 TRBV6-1 TGTGCCAGCAGTGAAGTTCGGGGGAACACTGAAGCTTTCTTT CASSEVRGNTEAFF
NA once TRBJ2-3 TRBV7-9 TGTGCCAGCAGCTTATACGGCGGGACCACAGATACGCAGTATTTT CASSLYGGTTDTQYF
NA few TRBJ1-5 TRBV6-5 TGTGCCAGCACCGACGGGGGGGGAGGTCAGCCCCAGCATTTT CASTDGGGGQPQHF
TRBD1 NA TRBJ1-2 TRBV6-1 TGTGCCAGCAGTGAAGCAACAGGGGGGGGTGGCTACACCTTC CASSEATGGGGYTF
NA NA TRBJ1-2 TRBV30 TGTGCCTGGACCCTTAGGTGGGGGCCGTCTGGCTACACCTTC CAWTLRWGPSGYTF
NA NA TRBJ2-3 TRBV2 TGTGCCAGCAGTTCGCGCCAAGTAGATACGCAGTATTTT CASSSRQVDTQYF
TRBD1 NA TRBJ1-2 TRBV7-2 TGTGCCAGCAGCTCGGGGACAGGGGCCTTAGACTATGGCTACACCTTC CASSSGTGALDYGYTF
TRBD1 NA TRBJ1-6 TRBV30 TGTGCCTGGAGGTTGACAGGGGCGAATTCACCCCTCCACTTT CAWRLTGANSPLHF
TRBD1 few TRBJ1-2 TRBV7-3 TGTGCCAGCAGCGCGGGACAGAACTATGGCTACACCTTC CASSAGQNYGYTF
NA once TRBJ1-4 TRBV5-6 TGTGCCAGCAGCTTCAGGGGCCCTAATGAAAAACTGTTTTTT CASSFRGPNEKLFF
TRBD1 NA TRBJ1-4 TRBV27 TGTGCCAGCAGTTTATCAACCAGGGGGCGAGAAAAACTGTTTTTT CASSLSTRGREKLFF
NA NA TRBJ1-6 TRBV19 TGTGCCAGTAGTACAGGCAGGGAAGACTATAATTCACCCCTCCACTTT CASSTGREDYNSPLHF
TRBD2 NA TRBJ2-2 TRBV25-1 TGTGCCAGCAAAGGTGACATCCGGGGGGGCTTCACCGGGGAGCTGTTTTTT CASKGDIRGGFTGELFF
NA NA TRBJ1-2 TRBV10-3 TGTGCCATCAGTGAGTTGCAGGAAAATGGCTACACCTTC CAISELQENGYTF
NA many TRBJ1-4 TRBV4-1 TGCGCCAGCAGCCAAGGGACAGCTTATAATGAAAAACTGTTTTTT CASSQGTAYNEKLFF